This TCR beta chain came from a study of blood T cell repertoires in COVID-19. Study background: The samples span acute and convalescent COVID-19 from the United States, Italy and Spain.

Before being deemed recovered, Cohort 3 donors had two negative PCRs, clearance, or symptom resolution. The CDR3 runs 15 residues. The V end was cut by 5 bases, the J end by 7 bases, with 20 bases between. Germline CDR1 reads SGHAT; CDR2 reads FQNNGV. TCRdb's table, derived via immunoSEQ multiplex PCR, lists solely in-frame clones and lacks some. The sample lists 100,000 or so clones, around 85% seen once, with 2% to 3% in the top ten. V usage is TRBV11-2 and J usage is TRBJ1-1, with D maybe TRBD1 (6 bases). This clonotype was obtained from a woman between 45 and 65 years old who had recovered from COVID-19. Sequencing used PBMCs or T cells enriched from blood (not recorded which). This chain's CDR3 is CASSPRDTLFGEAFF. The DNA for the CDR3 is TGTGCCAGCAGCCCCCGGGACACTCTTTTTGGTGAAGCTTTCTTT.